The present T cell receptor (beta chain) was sequenced within a study of T cells after yellow fever vaccination. Overall study: Fractions containing few cells were prepared with SMART-Seq v4 Ultra Low Input.

The CDR3 extends over 13 amino acids. Trimming removed 0 bases from V and 4 bases from J, with 7 bases in between. Germline CDR1 and CDR2: SGHRS and YFSETQ. This clonotype was seen a handful of times. Antigen specificity is unknown. They built TCR cDNA with 5'RACE template switching, a step that put in a universal primer site and UMIs. TCRdb called the 5' RACE reads again in MiXCR, with one record for every CDR3 protein. The sample yields about 240,000 distinct CDR3 sequences, 6.9% seen once. Study-wide results and caveats: Clonotypes appearing in both CD4 and CD8 compartments existed, and their share was small.

The chain employs TRBV5-1 and TRBJ1-1; D is uncertain. The specimen was CD4+ T cells sorted from PBMCs, collected 15 days after the yellow fever booster vaccination. The clonotype comes from a man aged 25-40 years who received the YFV17D yellow fever vaccine. CDR3 in DNA: TGCGCCAGCAGCTTGGAGTTGGCCACTGAAGCTTTCTTT. As protein: CASSLELATEAFF. Full variable domain (remainder filled in from reference TRBV5-1 and TRBJ1-1): KAGVTQTPRYLIKTRGQQVTLSCSPISGHRSVSWYQQTPGQGLQFLFEYFSETQRNKGNFPGRFSGRQFSNSRSEMNVSTLELGDSALYLCASSLELATEAFFGQGTRLTVV.